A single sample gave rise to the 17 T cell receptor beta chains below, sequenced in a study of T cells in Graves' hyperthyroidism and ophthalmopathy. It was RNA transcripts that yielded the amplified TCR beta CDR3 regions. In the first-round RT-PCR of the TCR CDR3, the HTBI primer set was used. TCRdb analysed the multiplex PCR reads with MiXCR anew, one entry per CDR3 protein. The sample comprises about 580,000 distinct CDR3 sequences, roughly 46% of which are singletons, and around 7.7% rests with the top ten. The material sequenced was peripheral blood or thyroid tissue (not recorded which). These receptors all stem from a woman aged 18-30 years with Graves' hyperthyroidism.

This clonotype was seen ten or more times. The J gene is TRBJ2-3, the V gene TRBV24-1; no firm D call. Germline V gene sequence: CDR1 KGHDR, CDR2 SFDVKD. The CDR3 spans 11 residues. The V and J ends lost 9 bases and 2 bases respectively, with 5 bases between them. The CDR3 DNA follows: TGTGCCACCGGCATCACAGATACGCAGTATTTT. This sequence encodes CATGITDTQYF.

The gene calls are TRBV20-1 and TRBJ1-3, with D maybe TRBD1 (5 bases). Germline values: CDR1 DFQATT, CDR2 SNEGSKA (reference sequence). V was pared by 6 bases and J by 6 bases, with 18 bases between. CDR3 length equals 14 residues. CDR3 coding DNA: TGCAGTGCCATCCGGGACCCGCATCAAAACACCATATATTTT. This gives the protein CSAIRDPHQNTIYF.

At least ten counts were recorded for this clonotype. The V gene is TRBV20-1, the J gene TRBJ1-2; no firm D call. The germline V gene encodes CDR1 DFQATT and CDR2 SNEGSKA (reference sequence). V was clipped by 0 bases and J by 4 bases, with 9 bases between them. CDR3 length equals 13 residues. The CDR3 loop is CSARDPLGYGYTF. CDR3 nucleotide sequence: TGCAGTGCTAGAGATCCTTTGGGCTATGGCTACACCTTC.

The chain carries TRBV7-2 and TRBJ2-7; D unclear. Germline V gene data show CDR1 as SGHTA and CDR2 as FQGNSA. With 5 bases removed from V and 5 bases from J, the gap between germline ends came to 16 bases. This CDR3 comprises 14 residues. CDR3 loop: CASSTTASVDEQYF. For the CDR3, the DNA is TGTGCCAGCAGCACTACGGCTAGTGTAGACGAGCAGTACTTC.

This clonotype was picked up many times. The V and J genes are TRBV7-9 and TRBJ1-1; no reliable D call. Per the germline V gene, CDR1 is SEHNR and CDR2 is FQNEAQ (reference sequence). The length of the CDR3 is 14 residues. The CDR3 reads CAIKAADGRTEAFF. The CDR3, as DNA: TGTGCGATTAAGGCGGCGGATGGCAGAACTGAAGCTTTCTTT. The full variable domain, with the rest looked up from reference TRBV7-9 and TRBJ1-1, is DTGVSQNPRHKITKRGQNVTFRCDPISEHNRLYWYRQTLGQGPEFLTYFQNEAQLEKSRLLSDRFSAERPKGSFSTLEIQRTEQGDSAMYLCAIKAADGRTEAFFGQGTRLTVV.

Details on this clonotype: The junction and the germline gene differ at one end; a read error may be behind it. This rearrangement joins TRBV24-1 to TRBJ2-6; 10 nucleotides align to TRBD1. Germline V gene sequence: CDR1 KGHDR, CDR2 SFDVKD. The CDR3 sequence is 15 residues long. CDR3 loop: CATSDPGTGVNVLTF. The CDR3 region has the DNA TGTGCCACCAGTGATCCCGGGACAGGGGTCAACGTCCTGACTTTC.

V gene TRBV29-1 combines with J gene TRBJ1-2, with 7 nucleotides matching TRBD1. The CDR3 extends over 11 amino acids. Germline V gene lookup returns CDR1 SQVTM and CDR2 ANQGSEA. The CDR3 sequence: CRPGQHYGYTF. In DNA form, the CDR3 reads TGCAGGCCGGGACAGCACTATGGCTACACCTTC.

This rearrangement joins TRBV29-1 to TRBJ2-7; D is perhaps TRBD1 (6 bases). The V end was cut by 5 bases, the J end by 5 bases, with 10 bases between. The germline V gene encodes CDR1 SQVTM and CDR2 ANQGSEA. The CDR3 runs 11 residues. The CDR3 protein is CSVRAGDEQYF. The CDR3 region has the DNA TGCAGCGTTAGGGCAGGGGACGAGCAGTACTTC.

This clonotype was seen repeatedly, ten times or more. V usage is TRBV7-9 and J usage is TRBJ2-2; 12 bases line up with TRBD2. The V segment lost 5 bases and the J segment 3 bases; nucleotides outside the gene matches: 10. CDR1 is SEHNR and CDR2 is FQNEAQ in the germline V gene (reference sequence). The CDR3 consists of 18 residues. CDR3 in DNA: TGTGCCAGCAGCCGGAACTATACTAGCGGGAGGCACACCGGGGAGCTGTTTTTT. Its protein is CASSRNYTSGRHTGELFF. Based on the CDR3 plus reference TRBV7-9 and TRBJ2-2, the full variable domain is DTGVSQNPRHKITKRGQNVTFRCDPISEHNRLYWYRQTLGQGPEFLTYFQNEAQLEKSRLLSDRFSAERPKGSFSTLEIQRTEQGDSAMYLCASSRNYTSGRHTGELFFGEGSRLTVL.

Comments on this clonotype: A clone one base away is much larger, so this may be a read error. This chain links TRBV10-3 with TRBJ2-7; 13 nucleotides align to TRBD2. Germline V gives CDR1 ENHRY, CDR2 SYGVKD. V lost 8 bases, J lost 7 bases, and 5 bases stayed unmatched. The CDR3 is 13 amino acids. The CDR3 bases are TGTGCCATCGGGACTAGCGGGACGAATGAGCAGTACTTC. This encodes CAIGTSGTNEQYF.

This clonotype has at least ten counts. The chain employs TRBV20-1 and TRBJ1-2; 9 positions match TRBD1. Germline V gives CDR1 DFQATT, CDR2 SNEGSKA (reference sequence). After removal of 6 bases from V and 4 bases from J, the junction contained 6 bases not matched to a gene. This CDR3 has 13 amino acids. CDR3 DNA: TGCAGTGCCCAAACGGGACAGGGCTATGGCTACACCTTC. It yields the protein CSAQTGQGYGYTF.

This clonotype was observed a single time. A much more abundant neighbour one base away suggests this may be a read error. In DNA, the CDR3 is TGTGCCATCAGAGAGCCGGCAGGGACTAGCGGGTCGGATACGCAGTATTTT. It codes for CAIREPAGTSGSDTQYF. V usage is TRBV10-3 and J usage is TRBJ2-3; TRBD2 matches 12 bases. This CDR3 contains 17 residues. From germline, CDR1 is ENHRY and CDR2 SYGVKD. J lost 6 bases, V lost 6 bases, and 13 bases had no gene match.

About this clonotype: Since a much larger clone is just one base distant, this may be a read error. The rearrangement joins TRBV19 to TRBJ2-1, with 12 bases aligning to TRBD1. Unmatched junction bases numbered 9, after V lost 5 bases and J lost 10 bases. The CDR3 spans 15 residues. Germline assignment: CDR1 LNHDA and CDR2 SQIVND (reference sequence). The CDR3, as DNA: TGTGCCAGTAGTGGAATTACGGGACAGGGGGCCGAGCAGTTCTTC. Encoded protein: CASSGITGQGAEQFF.

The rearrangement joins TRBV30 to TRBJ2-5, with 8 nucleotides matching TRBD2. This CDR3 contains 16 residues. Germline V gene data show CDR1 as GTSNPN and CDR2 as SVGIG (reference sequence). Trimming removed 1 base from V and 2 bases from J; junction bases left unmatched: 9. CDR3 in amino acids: CAWSDGTASGQETQYF. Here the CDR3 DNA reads TGTGCCTGGAGTGATGGGACGGCTAGCGGGCAAGAGACCCAGTACTTC.

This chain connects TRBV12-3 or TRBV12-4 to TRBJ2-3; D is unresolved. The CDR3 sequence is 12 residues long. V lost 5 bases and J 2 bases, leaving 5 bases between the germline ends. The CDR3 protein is CASSGLTDTQYF. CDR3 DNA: TGTGCCAGCAGTGGGCTCACAGATACGCAGTATTTT.

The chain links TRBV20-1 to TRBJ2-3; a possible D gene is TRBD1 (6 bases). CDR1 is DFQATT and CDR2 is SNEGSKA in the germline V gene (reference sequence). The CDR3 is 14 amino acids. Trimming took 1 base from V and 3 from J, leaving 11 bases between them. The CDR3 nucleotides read TGCAGTGCTAGAGGCAGGGGTATAACAGATACGCAGTATTTT. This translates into CSARGRGITDTQYF.

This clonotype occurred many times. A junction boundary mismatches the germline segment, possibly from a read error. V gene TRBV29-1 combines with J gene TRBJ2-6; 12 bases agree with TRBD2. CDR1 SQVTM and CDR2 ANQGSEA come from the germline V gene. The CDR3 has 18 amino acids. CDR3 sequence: CSVEELAGGGLGANVLTF. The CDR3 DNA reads TGCAGCGTAGAAGAACTAGCGGGAGGCGGTCTTGGGGCCAACGTCCTGACTTTC. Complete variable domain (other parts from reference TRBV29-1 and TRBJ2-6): SAVISQKPSRDICQRGTSLTIQCQVDSQVTMMFWYRQQPGQSLTLIATANQGSEATYESGFVIDKFPISRPNLTFSTLTVSNMSPEDSSIYLCSVEELAGGGLGANVLTFGAGSRLTVL.